What follows are 11 T cell receptor beta chains derived from one specimen sequenced in a study of blood T cell repertoires in COVID-19. Using immunoSEQ multiplex PCR, the repertoire was profiled, and TCRdb retains in-frame clones only, with some absent. The sample consists of about 39,000 clones, around 87% of them appearing once. The sequencing sample was made of peripheral blood. The receptors were sampled from a man aged 45-60 years with active or convalescent COVID-19.

The rearrangement links TRBV5-6 to TRBJ2-1; 11 nucleotides align to TRBD2. Trimming took 2 bases from V and 9 from J; bases not matched to a gene: 10. CDR3 length equals 16 residues. The germline V gene has CDR1 SGHDT and CDR2 YYEEEE. CDR3 region: CASSLTSGGNLIEQFF. In DNA form, the CDR3 reads TGTGCCAGCAGCTTAACTAGCGGGGGCAACCTGATTGAGCAGTTCTTC.

The rearrangement uses TRBV11-2 and TRBJ2-1; 13 nucleotides line up with TRBD2. Germline loops: CDR1 SGHAT, CDR2 FQNNGV. The CDR3 runs 14 residues. After removal of 1 base from V and 9 bases from J, the junction contained 0 bases not matched to a gene. CDR3 DNA sequence: TGTGCCAGCAGCTTAGGGACTAGCGGGAGTGAGCAGTTCTTC. Amino acids: CASSLGTSGSEQFF. Complete variable domain (other parts from reference TRBV11-2 and TRBJ2-1): EAGVAQSPRYKIIEKRQSVAFWCNPISGHATLYWYQQILGQGPKLLIQFQNNGVVDDSQLPKDRFSAERLKGVDSTLKIQPAKLEDSAVYLCASSLGTSGSEQFFGPGTRLTVL.

The rearrangement uses TRBV18 and TRBJ1-5, with D perhaps TRBD1 (5 bases). V was trimmed by 3 bases and J by 6 bases, leaving 15 bases between them. Germline V lookup: CDR1 KGHSH, CDR2 LQKENI. The CDR3 is made up of 15 amino acids. The CDR3 DNA follows: TGTGCCAGCTCACCGGGTTCGGGGGGTAGTCAGCCCCAGCATTTT. The encoded protein is CASSPGSGGSQPQHF.

This chain joins TRBV6-5 and TRBJ1-2, with D unclear. The CDR3 is 11 residues long. The germline V gene encodes CDR1 MNHEY and CDR2 SVGAGI. V lost 2 bases and J 7 bases, leaving 5 bases between the germline ends. CDR3 bases: TGTGCCAGCAGTTACCCCGGTGGCTACACCTTC. Amino acid sequence: CASSYPGGYTF.

The chain links TRBV6-6 to TRBJ2-7; tentative D call: TRBD1 (6 bases). This CDR3 spans 13 amino acids. V lost 6 bases and J lost 7, with 16 bases in between. Germline-derived CDR1 and CDR2 are MNHNY and SVGAGI (reference sequence). CDR3 nucleotide sequence: TGTGCCAGCAGCGAGACAGGTTCGGGAGAGCAGTACGTC. Residues: CASSETGSGEQYV.

V usage is TRBV5-1 and J usage is TRBJ1-1; 8 bases are shared with TRBD1. This CDR3 is built from 14 residues. Germline CDR1 SGHRS, CDR2 YFSETQ. V was clipped by 4 bases and J by 7 bases; unmatched bases: 9. This CDR3 is CASSAGQGSVEAFF. CDR3 nucleotide sequence: TGCGCCAGCAGCGCCGGACAGGGAAGTGTTGAAGCTTTCTTT.

This clone was picked up one time. The junction and the germline gene differ at one end; a read error may be behind it. The J gene is TRBJ2-5, the V gene TRBV5-1; TRBD1 is a possible D gene (5 bases). The CDR3 runs to 13 residues. Germline CDR1 and CDR2: SGHRS and YFSETQ. In DNA, the CDR3 is TGCGCCAGCAGCTTCGGACACCAGGAGACCCAGTACTTC. Encoded protein: CASSFGHQETQYF. Drawing the rest from reference TRBV5-1 and TRBJ2-5, the complete variable domain is KAGVTQTPRYLIKTRGQQVTLSCSPISGHRSVSWYQQTPGQGLQFLFEYFSETQRNKGNFPGRFSGRQFSNSRSEMNVSTLELGDSALYLCASSFGHQETQYFGPGTRLLVL.

In nucleotides, the CDR3 is TGTGCCAGCAGCCCGGGAAATAATCAGCCCCAGCATTTT. It is translated as CASSPGNNQPQHF. This rearrangement joins TRBV11-2 to TRBJ1-5, with D unresolved. Trimming took off 5 bases at V and 4 bases at J, with 9 bases between the two ends. The germline gives CDR1 SGHAT, CDR2 FQNNGV. This CDR3 is 13 amino acids long. Combining the CDR3 with reference TRBV11-2 and TRBJ1-5 gives the whole variable domain EAGVAQSPRYKIIEKRQSVAFWCNPISGHATLYWYQQILGQGPKLLIQFQNNGVVDDSQLPKDRFSAERLKGVDSTLKIQPAKLEDSAVYLCASSPGNNQPQHFGDGTRLSIL.

There are a few counts of this clone. The genes are TRBV18 and TRBJ2-3; 9 nucleotides match TRBD2. The CDR3 has 20 amino acids. Germline-derived CDR1 and CDR2 are KGHSH and LQKENI. V lost 3 bases to trimming and J lost 2 bases; unmatched junction nucleotides: 18. The CDR3 loop reads CASSPFVLGIAGDITDTQYF. The DNA of the CDR3 is TGTGCCAGCTCACCTTTCGTCTTGGGCATAGCGGGGGACATCACAGATACGCAGTATTTT.

The V call is TRBV27, the J call TRBJ1-6; a possible D gene is TRBD1 (6 bases). The V end lost 3 bases, the J end lost 10 bases, and 13 bases lay between the germline ends. The germline V gene has CDR1 MNHEY and CDR2 SMNVEV (reference sequence). The CDR3 loop spans 14 amino acids. The CDR3 here is CASSLSRGNSPLHF. CDR3 sequence (DNA): TGTGCCAGCAGTTTGAGTAGGGGGAACTCACCCCTCCACTTT.

This chain links TRBV6-6 with TRBJ1-1; no reliable D call. Germline CDR1 is MNHNY and CDR2 is SVGAGI (reference sequence). This CDR3 region has 13 residues. V lost 6 bases and J lost 0, with 8 bases in between. In nucleotides, the CDR3 is TGTGCCAGCAGCCCCTCTCTGAACACTGAAGCTTTCTTT. Its translation: CASSPSLNTEAFF.